These T cell receptor beta chains were read from a single sample in a study of PD-L1 blockade in urothelial cancer. The assay was immunoSEQ multiplex PCR, and TCRdb's table has in-frame clones only and misses some. The sample has 17,000 or so clones; roughly 87% are singletons. The source material was PBMCs, sampled around atezolizumab (anti-PD-L1) treatment. The receptors were gathered from a man aged 45-60 years with urothelial cancer. CDR3s include the opening cysteine and the closing phenylalanine or tryptophan. The D gene is left open where the match is weak. Where a row states a size, it is once, few, many or the class of an expanded clone; other rows omit it.

.	TRBJ1-2	.	TRBV2	CASTLASLTGWGYTF	TGTGCCAGCACCCTAGCCTCTTTAACAGGGTGGGGCTACACCTTC
.	TRBJ2-1	.	TRBV5-1	CASSVSGEQFF	TGTGCCAGCAGCGTCAGCGGTGAGCAGTTCTTC
.	TRBJ1-3	.	TRBV19	CASSYQGGSGNTIYF	TGTGCCAGTAGTTATCAAGGGGGCTCTGGAAACACCATATATTTT
.	TRBJ2-5	TRBD2	TRBV7-6	CASSSTPGLVGGRETQYF	TGTGCCAGCAGCTCCACCCCGGGACTAGTAGGGGGAAGGGAGACCCAGTACTTC
.	TRBJ2-3	.	TRBV6-5	CASSYSSGSTDTQYF	TGTGCCAGCAGTTACTCTAGCGGTAGCACAGATACGCAGTATTTT
.	TRBJ2-6	.	TRBV10-3	CAISVYHRQDNSGANVLTF	TGTGCCATCAGTGTGTACCACCGGCAGGATAACTCTGGGGCCAACGTCCTGACTTTC
once	TRBJ2-5	TRBD2	TRBV19	CASSRTSKETQYF	TGTGCCAGTAGTCGGACTAGCAAAGAGACCCAGTACTTC
.	TRBJ1-5	TRBD1	TRBV7-2	CASSLGTGQVNQPQHF	TGTGCCAGCAGCTTAGGGACTGGACAGGTCAATCAGCCCCAGCATTTT
.	TRBJ2-1	TRBD1	TRBV19	CASSRRRDRGYNEQFF	TGTGCCAGTAGTAGGCGCCGGGACAGGGGGTACAATGAGCAGTTCTTC
few	TRBJ1-2	TRBD1	TRBV5-4	CATQGRQGVNYGYTF	TGTGCCACACAAGGACGACAGGGGGTGAACTATGGCTACACCTTC
.	TRBJ2-7	TRBD1	TRBV11-2	CASSLPGQGSYEQYF	TGTGCCAGCAGCTTACCGGGACAGGGGAGCTACGAGCAGTACTTC
.	TRBJ2-7	.	TRBV10-1	CASSESYPPGEQYF	TGCGCCAGCAGTGAGTCGTATCCTCCGGGCGAGCAGTACTTC
.	TRBJ1-4	.	TRBV19	CASSSPRWEKLFF	TGTGCCAGTAGTTCCCCGAGGTGGGAAAAACTGTTTTTT
.	TRBJ1-3	TRBD1	TRBV5-6	CASSWGQGPGNTIYF	TGTGCCAGCAGCTGGGGACAGGGGCCTGGAAACACCATATATTTT
.	TRBJ1-4	.	TRBV7-2	CASSPQGYEKLFF	TGTGCCAGCAGCCCTCAGGGATATGAAAAACTGTTTTTT
.	TRBJ2-1	TRBD1	TRBV4-1	CASSPGTGGSYNEQFF	TGCGCCAGCAGCCCAGGGACAGGGGGGTCCTACAATGAGCAGTTCTTC
.	TRBJ1-2	TRBD1	TRBV15	CATSRAGQDFNYGYTF	TGTGCCACCAGCAGAGCGGGACAGGACTTTAACTATGGCTACACCTTC
.	TRBJ1-1	TRBD1	TRBV19	CASSWTGGTEAFF	TGTGCCAGTAGTTGGACAGGGGGCACTGAAGCTTTCTTT
.	TRBJ1-4	.	TRBV2	CASRRGVDRTPTNEKLFF	TGTGCCAGCAGGAGGGGTGTAGACAGGACCCCAACTAATGAAAAACTGTTTTTT
.	TRBJ2-3	TRBD1	TRBV7-3	CASSPDRGIADTQYF	TGTGCCAGCAGCCCGGACAGGGGGATAGCAGATACGCAGTATTTT
.	TRBJ2-1	.	TRBV11-2	CASSSTTDPRGRSYNEQFF	TGTGCCAGCAGCTCCACTACAGATCCCAGGGGTCGTTCCTACAATGAGCAGTTCTTC
.	TRBJ2-3	TRBD2	TRBV13	CASSFGGGADTQYF	TGTGCCAGCAGCTTCGGCGGGGGGGCGGATACGCAGTATTTT
.	TRBJ2-7	.	TRBV6-5	CASTATTLEQYF	TGTGCCAGCACCGCGACTACTTTAGAGCAGTACTTC
.	TRBJ1-1	TRBD1	TRBV28	CASSPRGAGWAEAFF	TGTGCCAGCAGCCCCAGGGGGGCAGGGTGGGCTGAAGCTTTCTTT
.	TRBJ1-4	TRBD1	TRBV4-2	CASSQGLRTGDNEKLFF	TGTGCCAGCAGCCAAGGTCTCAGGACAGGCGACAATGAAAAACTGTTTTTT
.	TRBJ1-4	.	TRBV27	CASSPLGPGEKLFF	TGTGCCAGCAGTCCCCTCGGGCCGGGGGAAAAACTGTTTTTT
.	TRBJ2-2	.	TRBV9	CASSARGREVTGELFF	TGTGCCAGCAGCGCGAGGGGGCGGGAGGTAACCGGGGAGCTGTTTTTT
.	TRBJ2-2	.	TRBV7-6	CASSRSHPTGELFF	TGTGCCAGCAGCCGGTCCCACCCAACCGGGGAGCTGTTTTTT
.	TRBJ1-5	.	TRBV5-6	CASSLRTVSNQPQHF	TGTGCCAGCAGCCTTCGGACAGTTAGCAATCAGCCCCAGCATTTT